This T cell receptor (beta chain) was captured in a study of blood T cell repertoires in COVID-19. Original handling: Scientists estimated how many nucleated cells there were by amplifying reference gene primers. Libraries were prepared by immunoSEQ multiplex PCR; TCRdb keeps only in-frame clonotypes and omits some of them. That table supplies the V and J calls and clone size; D and trimming were determined from the DNA. Among 90,000 to 110,000 clones listed, roughly 84% were seen once. Trimming took 1 base from V and 2 from J, leaving 12 bases between them. The CDR3 is 15 amino acids. Germline loops: CDR1 LGHDT, CDR2 YNNKEL (reference sequence).

The chain links TRBV3-1 (or the pseudogene TRBV3-2) to TRBJ2-7; D uncertain. This receptor was identified in a woman of 80 years or more with active or convalescent COVID-19. Sequenced: peripheral blood. The CDR3: CASSQVGSVPYEQYF. CDR3 bases: TGTGCCAGCAGCCAAGTAGGAAGCGTCCCCTACGAGCAGTACTTC.